This TCR beta chain was recorded in a study of T cell changes during pregnancy in multiple sclerosis. This clone was observed a few times. The CDR3 sequence is 17 residues long. CDR1 and CDR2 from the germline V gene are ENHRY and SYGVKD. Trimming shortened V by 0 bases and J by 0 bases, and 12 bases separated the two germline ends. Here immunoSEQ multiplex PCR was the method, and the copy in TCRdb shows in-frame clones only, minus some. The sample gives around 60,000 clones, 92% of which show up once; 2.5% to 3% is in the top ten. This TCR derives from a female donor in good health, enrolled as a control in a pregnancy study. This sample comprised peripheral blood, obtained in the third trimester of pregnancy. This chain links TRBV10-3 with TRBJ2-1, with a weak D call TRBD2 (7 bases). The CDR3 region has the DNA TGTGCCATCAGTGAGTCGGGGGGGCGGGCCTCCTACAATGAGCAGTTCTTC. This codes for CAISESGGRASYNEQFF.